The 32 T cell receptor beta chains in this list originate from one sample, sequenced in a study of shared clonotypes between healthy human individuals. Sequencing used immunoSEQ multiplex PCR; TCRdb keeps in-frame clones, though not all of them. The table shows over 850,000 clones, with around 82% occurring only once. Sequencing was performed on memory CD4+ T cells from PBMCs. The subset was: CD45RA-negative fraction. The receptors come from a man younger than 35 in good health. Some clones in this sample may be carry-over from other donors' samples.

The rearrangement uses TRBV19 and TRBJ1-5; D remains unclear. The V end lost 0 bases, the J end lost 4 bases, and 4 bases lay between the germline ends. There are 13 residues in the CDR3. Germline lookup yields CDR1 LNHDA and CDR2 SQIVND (reference sequence). The CDR3 region has the DNA TGTGCCAGTAGTATAGATGGGAATCAGCCCCAGCATTTT. Its protein is CASSIDGNQPQHF.

This clone was detected once. This chain connects TRBV7-2 to TRBJ1-5; unclear D gene. From germline, CDR1 is SGHTA and CDR2 FQGNSA. The CDR3 spans 13 residues. Trimming removed 2 bases from V and 5 bases from J, with 7 bases in between. CDR3 in DNA: TGTGCCAGCAGCTTAAGGGTGGATCAGCCCCAGCATTTT. Residues: CASSLRVDQPQHF. Looking up the rest from reference TRBV7-2 and TRBJ1-5 gives the full variable domain: GAGVSQSPSNKVTEKGKDVELRCDPISGHTALYWYRQSLGQGLEFLIYFQGNSAPDKSGLPSDRFSAERTGGSVSTLTIQRTQQEDSAVYLCASSLRVDQPQHFGDGTRLSIL.

The chain joins TRBV29-1 to TRBJ2-5, with TRBD2 matching 9 bases. The V segment lost 5 bases and the J segment 13 bases; nucleotides outside the gene matches: 17. The CDR3 consists of 14 residues. Germline CDR1 is SQVTM and CDR2 is ANQGSEA. The CDR3 nucleotides read TGCAGCGTTTGGCTAGCGGGAACAGAGTCCCCGTCGTACTTC. This codes for CSVWLAGTESPSYF.

This clone was counted a single time. V usage is TRBV11-3 and J usage is TRBJ2-3; D gene uncertain. The germline CDR1 and CDR2 sequences are SGHNT and YENEEA. There are 16 residues in the CDR3. With 0 bases removed from V and 0 bases from J, the gap between germline ends came to 10 bases. CDR3 protein: CASSLDGRLSTDTQYF. The CDR3 DNA reads as TGTGCCAGCAGCTTAGATGGGCGGCTTAGCACAGATACGCAGTATTTT.

This chain uses TRBV6-5 with TRBJ1-5, with D unclear. Between the trimmed V and J ends, which lost 6 bases and 7 bases, there was a span of 16 bases. CDR1 and CDR2 from the germline V gene are MNHEY and SVGAGI. The CDR3 is 14 amino acids. The CDR3 sequence is CASSPSHWKQPQHF. DNA of the CDR3: TGTGCCAGCAGCCCTTCGCACTGGAAACAGCCCCAGCATTTT.

The chain recombines TRBV5-1 with TRBJ2-2; a weak D match, TRBD2 (5 bases). Germline V gene lookup returns CDR1 SGHRS and CDR2 YFSETQ. Trimming removed 0 bases from V and 5 bases from J, with 8 bases in between. The CDR3 contains 14 residues. The CDR3 here is CASSLGTGTGELFF. CDR3 sequence (DNA): TGCGCCAGCAGCTTGGGAACGGGGACCGGGGAGCTGTTTTTT.

V usage is TRBV11-2 and J usage is TRBJ2-3; D remains ambiguous. Trimming took 1 base from V and 0 from J, leaving 8 bases between them. The germline V gene has CDR1 SGHAT and CDR2 FQNNGV. The CDR3 spans 15 residues. The CDR3 region has the DNA TGTGCCAGCAGCTTAGGGCAGACGAGCACAGATACGCAGTATTTT. It translates to CASSLGQTSTDTQYF.

The rearrangement links TRBV5-5 to TRBJ1-3; D is unresolved. The CDR3 extends over 14 amino acids. V was clipped by 2 bases and J by 4 bases, with 10 bases between them. CDR1 and CDR2 from the germline V gene are SGHKS and YYEKEE (reference sequence). The CDR3 DNA reads as TGTGCCAGCAGCTTCATACAACCAGGAAACACCATATATTTT. Its protein product is CASSFIQPGNTIYF. Full variable domain (remainder filled in from reference TRBV5-5 and TRBJ1-3): DAGVTQSPTHLIKTRGQQVTLRCSPISGHKSVSWYQQVLGQGPQFIFQYYEKEERGRGNFPDRFSARQFPNYSSELNVNALLLGDSALYLCASSFIQPGNTIYFGEGSWLTVV.

The CDR3 protein is CASSYTSGYEQYF. Written as DNA, the CDR3 is TGTGCCAGCAGTTATACTAGCGGCTACGAGCAGTACTTC. The chain is built from TRBV2 and TRBJ2-7, with 8 bases identical to TRBD2. CDR1 is SNHLY, CDR2 FYNNEI, per germline. V trimming: 5 bases; J trimming: 3 bases; junction bases outside the gene matches: 3. The CDR3 is 13 residues long.

Ten or more counts support this clone. The gene calls are TRBV27 and TRBJ2-5; the D gene is possibly TRBD2 (5 bases). The CDR3 contains 13 residues. Germline CDR1 and CDR2: MNHEY and SMNVEV (reference sequence). V lost 5 bases, J lost 5 bases, and 12 bases lay in between. CDR3 amino acids: CASSPRRSETQYF. The CDR3 DNA is TGTGCCAGCAGTCCCAGGAGGTCCGAGACCCAGTACTTC.

This sequence joins TRBV27 and TRBJ2-5, with a possible D match to TRBD2 (5 bases). This CDR3 is 12 amino acids long. Per the germline V gene, CDR1 is MNHEY and CDR2 is SMNVEV (reference sequence). Trimming took off 8 bases at V and 5 bases at J, with 12 bases between the two ends. In DNA, the CDR3 is TGTGCCAGCCGTAGAGGGCCGGAGACCCAGTACTTC. This gives the protein CASRRGPETQYF.

This clone was found once. This chain uses TRBV10-3 with TRBJ2-4; tentative D call: TRBD2 (6 bases). Germline lookup yields CDR1 ENHRY and CDR2 SYGVKD. V gave up 10 bases and J gave up 0 bases, with 19 bases separating them. The CDR3 is made up of 16 amino acids. This CDR3 is CATHLADYIAKNIQYF. The CDR3 coding sequence is TGTGCCACTCATTTAGCGGACTATATAGCCAAAAACATTCAGTACTTC.

The gene calls are TRBV5-1 and TRBJ2-1, with D maybe TRBD2 (6 bases). Looked up from germline, CDR1 is SGHRS and CDR2 is YFSETQ. There are 15 residues in the CDR3. Trimming cost V 0 bases and J 7 bases, with 14 bases left between them. The CDR3 loop reads CASSLAEGRINEQFF. Here the CDR3 DNA reads TGCGCCAGCAGCTTGGCGGAGGGCCGAATAAATGAGCAGTTCTTC. The full variable domain, with the rest looked up from reference TRBV5-1 and TRBJ2-1, is KAGVTQTPRYLIKTRGQQVTLSCSPISGHRSVSWYQQTPGQGLQFLFEYFSETQRNKGNFPGRFSGRQFSNSRSEMNVSTLELGDSALYLCASSLAEGRINEQFFGPGTRLTVL.

The sample holds a few counts of this clone. The chain uses TRBV18 and TRBJ2-3, with D unresolved. The germline V gene encodes CDR1 KGHSH and CDR2 LQKENI. This CDR3 spans 15 amino acids. With 2 bases removed from V and 0 bases from J, the gap between germline ends came to 9 bases. The CDR3 coding sequence is TGTGCCAGCTCACCAGGGGTCAGGAGCACAGATACGCAGTATTTT. Its translation is CASSPGVRSTDTQYF.

This chain uses TRBV4-1 with TRBJ1-5, with 8 bases lining up with TRBD1. Germline V lookup: CDR1 MGHRA, CDR2 YSYEKL. J gave up 7 bases and V 1 base, and 9 bases lay outside the gene matches. This CDR3 is 16 amino acids long. The CDR3 loop is CASSQAGTGLLQPQHF. In nucleotides, the CDR3 is TGCGCCAGCAGCCAAGCCGGGACAGGTCTCCTACAGCCCCAGCATTTT.

This sequence joins TRBV7-9 and TRBJ1-6; D uncertain. The germline V and J ends were trimmed by 5 bases and 7 bases, with 15 bases remaining between them. CDR1 and CDR2 (germline): SEHNR, FQNEAQ (reference sequence). The CDR3 is made up of 15 amino acids. CDR3 coding DNA: TGTGCCAGCAGCCCCGAGACTATACGGAATTCACCCCTCCACTTT. Protein: CASSPETIRNSPLHF.

V gene TRBV29-1 combines with J gene TRBJ2-1; D unresolved. CDR3 size: 14 residues. Between the trimmed V and J ends, which lost 2 bases and 0 bases, there was a span of 8 bases. Germline values: CDR1 SQVTM, CDR2 ANQGSEA. The CDR3 is CSVERRLSYNEQFF. CDR3 nucleotides: TGCAGCGTTGAAAGGAGACTCTCCTACAATGAGCAGTTCTTC.

The J gene is TRBJ2-3, the V gene TRBV9; D is ambiguous. The V and J ends lost 3 bases and 2 bases respectively, with 7 bases between them. Germline V lookup: CDR1 SGDLS, CDR2 YYNGEE. The CDR3 spans 13 residues. The CDR3 bases are TGTGCCAGCAGCGCCACTCCCACAGATACGCAGTATTTT. Its protein is CASSATPTDTQYF.

This clone was detected once. The rearrangement joins TRBV4-2 to TRBJ1-2, with 7 bases that match TRBD1. The germline V gene encodes CDR1 LGHNA and CDR2 YNFKEQ. The length of the CDR3 is 12 residues. Unmatched junction bases numbered 5, after V lost 5 bases and J lost 8 bases. CDR3 sequence reads: CASSVRGGGYTF. The CDR3 nucleotides read TGTGCCAGCAGCGTACGAGGGGGCGGCTACACCTTC.

The chain combines TRBV19 with TRBJ1-1, with unresolved D. This CDR3 contains 12 residues. V lost 9 bases, J lost 8 bases, and 16 bases lay in between. Germline V gene data show CDR1 as LNHDA and CDR2 as SQIVND (reference sequence). The CDR3 is CASPGRAQEAFF. The CDR3, as DNA: TGTGCCAGCCCGGGGAGGGCGCAGGAAGCTTTCTTT.

There are many counts of this clone. The chain couples TRBV30 to TRBJ2-2; no firm D call. The germline V and J ends were trimmed by 2 bases and 2 bases, with 15 bases remaining between them. CDR1 is GTSNPN, CDR2 SVGIG, per germline (reference sequence). The length of the CDR3 is 16 residues. The chain's CDR3 is CAWSLMGRVNTGELFF. The CDR3 bases are TGTGCCTGGAGTTTGATGGGTCGCGTTAACACCGGGGAGCTGTTTTTT.

The chain combines TRBV11-2 with TRBJ1-2; D is perhaps TRBD1 (6 bases). V was trimmed by 5 bases and J by 1 base, leaving 11 bases between them. The V gene's germline CDR1 is SGHAT and CDR2 FQNNGV. CDR3 length: 14 amino acids. CDR3 coding DNA: TGTGCCAGCAGCCCTTCGGACAGTAACTATGGCTACACCTTC. Translation: CASSPSDSNYGYTF.

The table lists this clone with a count of one. This sample also contains other DNA sequences that code for the same CDR3. The genes are TRBV29-1 and TRBJ2-1, with 9 bases matching TRBD2. Germline lookup yields CDR1 SQVTM and CDR2 ANQGSEA. The CDR3 runs to 13 residues. Trimming removed 7 bases from V and 1 base from J; junction bases left unmatched: 2. The CDR3 sequence: CSATSGSYNEQFF. CDR3 in DNA: TGCAGCGCCACTAGCGGGTCCTACAATGAGCAGTTCTTC.

V and J are TRBV2 and TRBJ2-5, with TRBD2 matching over 8 bases. The DNA end is more similar to TRBJ2-7, so the J call may be wrong. Germline V CDR1 and CDR2: SNHLY, FYNNEI. This CDR3 region has 13 residues. The CDR3 DNA reads TGTGCCGGGAGGAGGAGCGGGAGTTACGAGCAGTACTTC. Translated: CAGRRSGSYEQYF.

This clone was observed at least ten times. Distinct nucleotide sequences in the sample also encode this CDR3. The chain uses TRBV10-3 and TRBJ1-2; D is undetermined. The V end lost 0 bases, the J end lost 4 bases, and 9 bases lay between the germline ends. Germline values: CDR1 ENHRY, CDR2 SYGVKD. The CDR3 length is 14 residues. This CDR3 reads CAISESGKSYGYTF. The CDR3 region has the DNA TGTGCCATCAGTGAGTCGGGGAAGAGCTATGGCTACACCTTC.

The chain combines TRBV5-1 with TRBJ2-5; D possibly corresponds to TRBD2 (5 bases). Germline V gene sequence: CDR1 SGHRS, CDR2 YFSETQ. Trimming took 0 bases from V and 5 from J, leaving 11 bases between them. The CDR3 contains 14 residues. The DNA of the CDR3 is TGCGCCAGCAGCTTGGATCCGGGAACGGAGACCCAGTACTTC. Encoded protein: CASSLDPGTETQYF.

This clone has a handful of counts. The chain combines TRBV15 with TRBJ1-5, with D unclear. This CDR3 is 15 amino acids long. The V end was cut by 0 bases, the J end by 4 bases, with 10 bases between. Germline V CDR1 and CDR2: LNHNV, YYDKDF (reference sequence). The CDR3 bases are TGTGCCACCAGCAGAGATTGGGCCAATAATCAGCCCCAGCATTTT. Amino acids: CATSRDWANNQPQHF.

The V gene is TRBV2, the J gene TRBJ1-3; no firm D call. The CDR3 covers 13 residues. The V and J ends lost 7 bases and 4 bases respectively, with 11 bases between them. CDR1 is SNHLY, CDR2 FYNNEI, per germline. Here the CDR3 DNA reads TGTGCCAGCATAGCGAGGGCAGGAAACACCATATATTTT. This codes for CASIARAGNTIYF.

The gene calls are TRBV4-3 and TRBJ1-2; D is undetermined. Between the trimmed V and J ends, which lost 0 bases and 6 bases, there was a span of 11 bases. The CDR3 is 14 residues long. The germline V gene encodes CDR1 LGHNA and CDR2 YSLEER. In DNA, the CDR3 is TGCGCCAGCAGCCAAGAAAACATTTTGCATGGCTACACCTTC. Its translation is CASSQENILHGYTF.

This clone was seen once. The gene calls are TRBV28 and TRBJ2-7, with a weak D call TRBD1 (6 bases). This CDR3 is built from 16 residues. Per germline, CDR1 MDHEN and CDR2 SYDVKM. The ends were cut back, 4 bases at V and 1 base at J, with 17 bases in the middle. The CDR3 reads CASSYSYRERSYEQYF. In nucleotides, the CDR3 is TGTGCCAGCAGTTATTCATACAGGGAGCGGTCCTACGAGCAGTACTTC.

A remark on this clone: A far larger clone differs by one base, so this is likely a read error. The same CDR3 can be traced to other DNA sequences in this sample. This rearrangement joins TRBV5-4 to TRBJ2-7, with 7 positions matching TRBD2. The CDR3 is 13 residues long. V shed 4 bases, J shed 0 bases, and the junction held 1 base outside the gene matches. CDR1 SGHNT and CDR2 YYREEE come from the germline V gene (reference sequence). The CDR3 bases are TGTGCCAGCAGCAGGGACTACTCCTACGAGCAGTACTTC. Its protein is CASSRDYSYEQYF. Using reference TRBV5-4 and TRBJ2-7 for the parts outside the CDR3, the full variable domain is ETGVTQSPTHLIKTRGQQVTLRCSSQSGHNTVSWYQQALGQGPQFIFQYYREEENGRGNFPPRFSGLQFPNYSSELNVNALELDDSALYLCASSRDYSYEQYFGPGTRLTVT.

V and J are TRBV2 and TRBJ2-5, with D possibly being TRBD2 (5 bases). There are 14 residues in the CDR3. Deletions cut 7 bases from V and 0 bases from J, with 12 bases between. The germline CDR1 and CDR2 sequences are SNHLY and FYNNEI. The CDR3 DNA reads TGTGCCAGCATAGCGCGAGACTACCAAGAGACCCAGTACTTC. It is translated as CASIARDYQETQYF.